Presented here are 14 T cell receptor beta chains from one specimen sequenced in a study of regulatory T cells in long-lasting Graves disease. Time point described: newly diagnosed GD, antithyroid drugs for less than 3 months. Following extraction of RNA from PBMCs, that RNA was used to make the TCR library. iRepertoire HTBI primers and Arm-PCR of CDR3 regions built TCR beta libraries. TCRdb fed the multiplex PCR reads into MiXCR, producing one record per CDR3 protein. There are about 470,000 distinct CDR3 sequences in the sample; about 16% occur only once, and over 9% lies in the top ten. This sample also belongs to another study, concerning T cells in Graves' hyperthyroidism and ophthalmopathy.

The sequencing used peripheral blood mononuclear cells (PBMCs), collected at new diagnosis, from a patient treated with antithyroid drugs. Every receptor here comes from a man in his forties with Graves disease.

The chain recombines TRBV2 with TRBJ1-6; 9 bases align to TRBD1. This CDR3 has 15 residues. CDR1 and CDR2 (germline): SNHLY, FYNNEI. Trimming took 1 base from V and 9 from J; bases not matched to a gene: 4. The CDR3 DNA follows: TGTGCCAGCAGTGAAGAGGGACAGGGTATTTCACCCCTCCACTTT. Its translation: CASSEEGQGISPLHF.

As to this clonotype: A much larger clonotype is one base distant, so this may be a read error. This chain uses TRBV5-1 with TRBJ2-2; D not resolved. This CDR3 contains 15 residues. In germline, CDR1 is SGHRS, CDR2 YFSETQ. The CDR3 loop is CASRLVDLLVGELFF. CDR3 coding DNA: TGCGCCAGCAGGTTGGTTGACCTGCTGGTCGGGGAGCTGTTTTTT. Drawing the rest from reference TRBV5-1 and TRBJ2-2, the complete variable domain is KAGVTQTPRYLIKTRGQQVTLSCSPISGHRSVSWYQQTPGQGLQFLFEYFSETQRNKGNFPGRFSGRQFSNSRSEMNVSTLELGDSALYLCASRLVDLLVGELFFGEGSRLTVL.

On this clonotype: This may be a read error, as it is one base from a much larger clone. V gene TRBV7-9 combines with J gene TRBJ2-7; TRBD1 is a possible D gene (6 bases). The germline gives CDR1 SEHNR, CDR2 FQNEAQ (reference sequence). The CDR3 runs 14 residues. Trimming shortened V by 1 base and J by 7 bases, and 14 bases separated the two germline ends. The CDR3 region is CASSLVWTDNEQYF. The CDR3, as DNA: TGTGCCAGCAGCTTAGTGTGGACAGACAATGAGCAGTACTTC.

This clonotype was observed many times. The chain has TRBV2 and TRBJ1-1; TRBD1 agrees at 9 bases. The length of the CDR3 is 14 residues. In germline, CDR1 is SNHLY, CDR2 FYNNEI. After removal of 3 bases from V and 6 bases from J, the junction contained 5 bases not matched to a gene. This CDR3 reads CASSETGGLAEAFF. The DNA for the CDR3 is TGTGCCAGCAGTGAGACAGGGGGGTTGGCTGAAGCTTTCTTT.

The V gene is TRBV29-1, the J gene TRBJ1-1, with TRBD1 as a possible D gene (5 bases). The V end was cut by 4 bases, the J end by 1 base, with 16 bases between. CDR1 SQVTM and CDR2 ANQGSEA come from the germline V gene. The CDR3 contains 15 residues. The CDR3 bases are TGCAGCGTTGGGTCCCCGGGACTGGGGAACACTGAAGCTTTCTTT. Translating gives CSVGSPGLGNTEAFF.

In its sample, this clonotype was seen a few times. This chain uses TRBV5-1 with TRBJ2-5; D is perhaps TRBD2 (6 bases). The CDR3 totals 14 residues. Germline values: CDR1 SGHRS, CDR2 YFSETQ. Trimming left V 7 bases short and J 5 bases short, with 18 bases between. The CDR3 region has the DNA TGCGCCAGCTCGCCGACCGGGACTTCGGAGACCCAGTACTTC. Translation gives CASSPTGTSETQYF.

This clonotype was detected only a few times. This chain uses TRBV27 with TRBJ2-1, with D perhaps TRBD2 (6 bases). Trimming cost V 5 bases and J 7 bases, with 21 bases left between them. Germline V gives CDR1 MNHEY, CDR2 SMNVEV (reference sequence). The CDR3 covers 16 residues. This chain's CDR3 is CASSPPLGGAANEQFF. DNA of the CDR3: TGTGCCAGCAGTCCGCCTCTGGGCGGGGCGGCTAATGAGCAGTTCTTC.

The gene calls are TRBV12-5 and TRBJ2-2, with a tentative D call TRBD1 (6 bases). V lost 6 bases to trimming and J lost 3 bases, with 11 bases between them. The CDR3 has 14 amino acids. Germline CDR1 is LGHNT and CDR2 is FRNRAP. CDR3 in amino acids: CASGKQGYTGELFF. In DNA, the CDR3 is TGTGCTAGTGGGAAACAGGGTTACACCGGGGAGCTGTTTTTT. Full variable domain (rest looked up from reference TRBV12-5 and TRBJ2-2): DARVTQTPRHKVTEMGQEVTMRCQPILGHNTVFWYRQTMMQGLELLAYFRNRAPLDDSGMPKDRFSAEMPDATLATLKIQPSEPRDSAVYFCASGKQGYTGELFFGEGSRLTVL.

This clonotype was picked up many times. V and J are TRBV12-3 or TRBV12-4 and TRBJ1-2; D unresolved. The CDR3 has 15 amino acids. V was trimmed by 1 base and J by 0 bases, leaving 9 bases between them. The DNA of the CDR3 is TGTGCCAGCAGTTTAGACAGCCGCGCTAACTATGGCTACACCTTC. Translating it yields CASSLDSRANYGYTF.

This clonotype was detected a few times. This chain links TRBV12-3 or TRBV12-4 with TRBJ1-5, with D perhaps matching TRBD1 (5 bases). Trimming shortened V by 3 bases and J by 11 bases, and 14 bases separated the two germline ends. The CDR3 has 13 amino acids. CDR3 amino acids: CASSLGDRLAQHF. In nucleotides, the CDR3 is TGTGCCAGCAGTTTGGGGGACCGTCTAGCCCAGCATTTT.

This clonotype came up many times. The genes are TRBV20-1 and TRBJ2-5; 8 nucleotides align to TRBD1. V lost 8 bases and J lost 2; bases outside the gene matches: 13. Germline values: CDR1 DFQATT, CDR2 SNEGSKA (reference sequence). The CDR3 spans 15 residues. The CDR3 reads CSLTGGRGPQETQYF. CDR3 nucleotides: TGCAGTCTAACAGGGGGTAGGGGACCTCAAGAGACCCAGTACTTC.

At least ten counts were recorded for this clonotype. V gene TRBV3-1 combines with J gene TRBJ2-7; D remains ambiguous. Between the trimmed V and J ends, which lost 3 bases and 1 base, there was a span of 16 bases. This CDR3 region has 16 residues. CDR1 is LGHDT and CDR2 is YNNKEL in the germline V gene (reference sequence). CDR3 amino acids: CASSHDTGPFSYEQYF. Here the CDR3 DNA reads TGTGCCAGCAGCCATGATACCGGGCCATTTTCCTACGAGCAGTACTTC.

This clonotype was observed at least ten times. This rearrangement joins TRBV20-1 to TRBJ1-2; 7 nucleotides line up with TRBD1. This CDR3 comprises 13 residues. The germline CDR1 and CDR2 sequences are DFQATT and SNEGSKA (reference sequence). V lost 1 base and J lost 5; bases outside the gene matches: 4. CDR3 protein: CSARGQGLYGYTF. CDR3 in DNA: TGCAGTGCTAGAGGACAGGGATTATATGGCTACACCTTC.

Details on this clonotype: Relative to the germline gene, one junction end is altered; a read error may explain this. The chain is built from TRBV28 and TRBJ1-2, with 7 bases lining up with TRBD1. The CDR3 contains 14 residues. The germline V gene has CDR1 MDHEN and CDR2 SYDVKM. CDR3 sequence (DNA): TGTGCCAGCAGTTCACCGGGACAGATCTATGACTACACCTTC. This gives the protein CASSSPGQIYDYTF.